The entry below describes one TCR beta chain. Its antigen is unknown. There are no base qualities to consult, and no much larger clone falls within one base. From cysteine to phenylalanine, the CDR3 is 15 amino acids long. Only CDR3 DNA is held: 45 bases, read in frame from base 1. The germline V and J ends show losses of 4 bases and 4 bases respectively, and no gene match explains 7 bases of the junction. Per the germline V gene (reference sequence), SGHKS is the CDR1 and YYEKEE is the CDR2. The data were obtained in a study of identical twins listed by TCRdb under 2016. For the study in its entirety: The study deep-sequenced TCR alpha and beta repertoires from monozygotic twins, unrelated adults of various ages and cord blood to test whether fetal clonotypes persist. Replicate twin experiments were performed at different times using different library preparation protocols to rule out contamination.

The library came from 5' RACE. Sequencing took place on an Illumina HiSeq 2000. Template switching added a universal primer binding site, and the final cDNA carried a unique molecular identifier that allowed TCR cDNA molecules to be counted accurately. Specific primers in the conserved constant-segment region were used to synthesize first-strand cDNA for the TCR alpha and beta chains. Each cDNA library was double barcoded, with a SMART-Mk sample barcode plus Illumina barcodes, to control for contamination. TruSeq adapter sequences, together with Illumina sample barcodes, were added in two successive PCR steps. TCR alpha and beta cDNA libraries were sequenced on the Illumina HiSeq platform with custom primers. For the original study's pipeline: Raw reads were processed with MiGEC to extract unique molecular identifiers, and MiXCR was used to determine CDR3 positions. Recombination models were inferred per individual with the repgenHMM and IGoR tools using an EM algorithm. The tcR package in R was used for shared clonotype analysis, with sharing normalized by the product of cloneset sizes. Out-of-frame nonproductive sequences were analyzed to study raw recombination free of thymic and clonal selection effects. In TCRdb, the public reads were trimmed at Q25 with fastp and aligned with MiXCR, with productive beta chains retained. Under each unique CDR3 protein, matching rows form one entry showing the most common genes and DNA. For this entry, the V and J calls and clone size follow TCRdb and not the study's own pipeline. This sample has around 340,000 distinct CDR3 sequences in its table, and around an eighth of those were observed once. The ten most abundant clones make up approximately 7.6% of the sample.

General study outcomes and caveats: Zero-insertion analyses could be partly confounded by invariant T cells such as MAIT and iNKT, although diverse VJ usage argued against such confounding for most clonotypes. Recombination models systematically underestimated out-of-frame TCR alpha sharing in monozygotic twins but agreed with sharing between unrelated individuals. Compared with coincidental sharing between unrelated individuals, out-of-frame TCR alpha sequences shared between twins had an excess of sequences with low generation probability. Because the same donors could not be followed over many years, the conclusions relied on cross-sectional statistical analysis. Excess twin sharing in beta out-of-frame sequences was weaker because fewer shared sequences lowered the signal-to-noise ratio. Abundant cord blood beta clonotypes had fewer insertions, young adult naive repertoires showed a similar but weaker trend, and memory repertoires showed no such trend.

All donors were healthy Caucasians. Three pairs of female monozygotic twins, all aged about 18 to 30 years, made up the twin cohort. CD4+ and CD8+ T cell populations were isolated with positive isolation kits from Invitrogen. This sample also belongs to another study, concerning yellow fever vaccine responses in identical twins. From the second report: The T cell response to vaccination in identical twins was reported by the authors to appear partly convergent and partly personalized. In identical twins, the study followed T cell clones that responded to the vaccine with precision.

The material sequenced was CD8+ T cells sorted from blood. Here the chain combines TRBV5-5 and TRBJ2-5, and 10 junctional nucleotides match TRBD1. This clonotype was sampled from a woman younger than 35 in good health. The sequenced DNA: TGTGCCAGCAGCCCGAGGGACAGGGGAGGAGAGACCCAGTACTTC. This yields the protein CASSPRDRGGETQYF.